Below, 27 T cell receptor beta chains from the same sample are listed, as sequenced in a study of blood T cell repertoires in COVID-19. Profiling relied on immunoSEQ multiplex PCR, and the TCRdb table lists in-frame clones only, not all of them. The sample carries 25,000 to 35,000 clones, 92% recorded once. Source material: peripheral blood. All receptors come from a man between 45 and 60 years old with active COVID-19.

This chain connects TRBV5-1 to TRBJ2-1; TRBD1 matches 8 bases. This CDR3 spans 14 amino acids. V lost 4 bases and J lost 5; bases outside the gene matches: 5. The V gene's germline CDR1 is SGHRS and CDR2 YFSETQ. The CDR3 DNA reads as TGCGCCAGCAGCCCCGGACAGGGCAACAATGAGCAGTTCTTC. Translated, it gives CASSPGQGNNEQFF.

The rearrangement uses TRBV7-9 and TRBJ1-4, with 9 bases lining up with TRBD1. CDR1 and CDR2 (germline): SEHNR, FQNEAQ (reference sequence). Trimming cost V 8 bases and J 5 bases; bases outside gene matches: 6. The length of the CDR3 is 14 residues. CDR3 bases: TGTGCCAGCGAGAGGGGACAGGGCAATGAAAAACTGTTTTTT. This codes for CASERGQGNEKLFF.

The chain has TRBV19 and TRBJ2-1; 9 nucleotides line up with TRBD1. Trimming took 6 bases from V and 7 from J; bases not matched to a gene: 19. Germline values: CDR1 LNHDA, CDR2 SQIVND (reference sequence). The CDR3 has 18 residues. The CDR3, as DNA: TGTGCCAGTAGGACCGGACAGGGGTATAGTTCCTCGAGGAATGAGCAGTTCTTC. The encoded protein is CASRTGQGYSSSRNEQFF. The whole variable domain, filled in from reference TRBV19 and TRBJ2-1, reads DGGITQSPKYLFRKEGQNVTLSCEQNLNHDAMYWYRQDPGQGLRLIYYSQIVNDFQKGDIAEGYSVSREKKESFPLTVTSAQKNPTAFYLCASRTGQGYSSSRNEQFFGPGTRLTVL.

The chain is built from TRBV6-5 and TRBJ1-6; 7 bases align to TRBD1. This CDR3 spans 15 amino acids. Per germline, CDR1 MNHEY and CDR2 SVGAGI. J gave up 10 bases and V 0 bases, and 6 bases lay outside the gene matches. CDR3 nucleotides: TGTGCCAGCAGTTACTCGCGAGGGGGCGACTCACCCCTCCACTTT. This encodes CASSYSRGGDSPLHF.

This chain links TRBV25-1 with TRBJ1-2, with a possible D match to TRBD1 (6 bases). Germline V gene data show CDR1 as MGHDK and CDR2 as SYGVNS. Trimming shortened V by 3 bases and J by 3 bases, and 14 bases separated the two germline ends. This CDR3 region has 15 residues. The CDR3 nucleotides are TGTGCCAGCAGTGACGAGGGAACAGGGTACTATGGCTACACCTTC. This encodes CASSDEGTGYYGYTF.

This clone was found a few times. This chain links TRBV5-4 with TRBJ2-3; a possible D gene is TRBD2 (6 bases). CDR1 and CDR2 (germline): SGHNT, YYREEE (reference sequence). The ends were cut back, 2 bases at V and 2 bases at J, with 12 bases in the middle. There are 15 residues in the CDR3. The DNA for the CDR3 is TGTGCCAGCAGCTTAGGCGGGGCGGACACAGATACGCAGTATTTT. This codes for CASSLGGADTDTQYF.

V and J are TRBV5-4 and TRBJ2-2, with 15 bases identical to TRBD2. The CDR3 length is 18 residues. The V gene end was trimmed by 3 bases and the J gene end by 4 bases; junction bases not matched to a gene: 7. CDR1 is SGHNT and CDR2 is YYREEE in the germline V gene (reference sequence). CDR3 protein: CASSWGTSGGRGTGELFF. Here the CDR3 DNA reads TGTGCCAGCAGCTGGGGGACTAGCGGGGGGCGAGGCACCGGGGAGCTGTTTTTT.

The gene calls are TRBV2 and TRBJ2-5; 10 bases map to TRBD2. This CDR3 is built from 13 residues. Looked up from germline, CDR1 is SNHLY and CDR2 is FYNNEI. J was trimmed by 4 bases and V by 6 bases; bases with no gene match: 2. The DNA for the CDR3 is TGTGCCAGCAGGCTAGCGGGAGCAGAGACCCAGTACTTC. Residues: CASRLAGAETQYF.

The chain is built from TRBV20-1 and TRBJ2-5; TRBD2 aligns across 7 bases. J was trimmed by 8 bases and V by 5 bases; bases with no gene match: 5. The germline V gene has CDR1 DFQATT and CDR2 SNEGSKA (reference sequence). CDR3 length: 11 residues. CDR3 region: CSARTRGTQYF. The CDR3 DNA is TGCAGTGCTCGGACTAGGGGTACCCAGTACTTC.

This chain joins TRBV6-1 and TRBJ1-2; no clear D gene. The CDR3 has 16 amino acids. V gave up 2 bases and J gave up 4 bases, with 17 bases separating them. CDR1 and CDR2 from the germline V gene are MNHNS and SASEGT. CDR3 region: CASSESAANTAYGYTF. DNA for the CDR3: TGTGCCAGCAGTGAAAGCGCGGCCAACACTGCCTATGGCTACACCTTC.

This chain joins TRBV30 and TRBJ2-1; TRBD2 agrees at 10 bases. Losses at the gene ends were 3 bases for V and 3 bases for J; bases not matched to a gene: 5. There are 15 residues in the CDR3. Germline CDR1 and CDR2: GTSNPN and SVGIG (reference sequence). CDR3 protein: CAWRSGGARYNEQFF. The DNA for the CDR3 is TGTGCCTGGAGGAGCGGGGGGGCCCGCTACAATGAGCAGTTCTTC. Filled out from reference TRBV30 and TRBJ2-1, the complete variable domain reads SQTIHQWPATLVQPVGSPLSLECTVEGTSNPNLYWYRQAAGRGLQLLFYSVGIGQISSEVPQNLSASRPQDRQFILSSKKLLLSDSGFYLCAWRSGGARYNEQFFGPGTRLTVL.

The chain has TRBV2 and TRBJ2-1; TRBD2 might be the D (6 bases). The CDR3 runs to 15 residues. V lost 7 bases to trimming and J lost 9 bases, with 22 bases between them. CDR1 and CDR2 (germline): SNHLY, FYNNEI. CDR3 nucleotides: TGTGCCAGCACCCGCGGCGGGGCGCGTATCACTGAGCAGTTCTTC. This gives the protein CASTRGGARITEQFF.

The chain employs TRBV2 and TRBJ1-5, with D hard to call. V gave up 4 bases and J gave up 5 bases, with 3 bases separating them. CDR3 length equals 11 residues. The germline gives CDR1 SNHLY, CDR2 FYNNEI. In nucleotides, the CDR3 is TGTGCCAGCAGTGCCGATCAGCCCCAGCATTTT. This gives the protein CASSADQPQHF.

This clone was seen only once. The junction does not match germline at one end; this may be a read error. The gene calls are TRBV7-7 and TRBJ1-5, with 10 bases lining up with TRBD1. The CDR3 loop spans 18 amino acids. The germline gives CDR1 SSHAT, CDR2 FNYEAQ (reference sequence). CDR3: CASSLDDRGRGVWQPQHF. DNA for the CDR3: TGTGCTAGCAGCTTAGACGACAGGGGGCGCGGGGTATGGCAGCCCCAGCATTTT.

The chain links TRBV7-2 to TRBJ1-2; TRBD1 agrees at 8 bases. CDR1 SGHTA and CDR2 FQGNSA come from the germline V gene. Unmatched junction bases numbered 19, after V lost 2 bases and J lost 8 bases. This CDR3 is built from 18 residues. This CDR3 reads CASSLTVTGGRGGGGYTF. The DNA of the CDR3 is TGTGCCAGCAGCTTAACCGTAACAGGGGGGCGCGGTGGGGGCGGCTACACCTTC.

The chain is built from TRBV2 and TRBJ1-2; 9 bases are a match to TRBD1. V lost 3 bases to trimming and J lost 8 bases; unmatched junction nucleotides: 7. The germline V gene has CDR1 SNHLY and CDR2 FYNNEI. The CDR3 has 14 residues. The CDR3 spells CASSDLRTGAGYTF. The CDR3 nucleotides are TGTGCCAGCAGTGATTTGAGGACAGGGGCAGGCTACACCTTC.

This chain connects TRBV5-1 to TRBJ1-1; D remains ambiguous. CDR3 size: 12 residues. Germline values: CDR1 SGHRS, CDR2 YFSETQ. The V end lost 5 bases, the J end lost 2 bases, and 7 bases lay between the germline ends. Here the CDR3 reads CASREGNTEAFF. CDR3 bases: TGCGCCAGCAGGGAGGGAAACACTGAAGCTTTCTTT.

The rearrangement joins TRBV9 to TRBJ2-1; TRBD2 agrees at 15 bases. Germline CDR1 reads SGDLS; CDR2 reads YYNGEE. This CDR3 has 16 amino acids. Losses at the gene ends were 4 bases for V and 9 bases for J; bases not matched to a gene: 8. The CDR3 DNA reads TGTGCCAGCAGCATCCGGACTAGCGGGAGGGAGGGTGAGCAGTTCTTC. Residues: CASSIRTSGREGEQFF.

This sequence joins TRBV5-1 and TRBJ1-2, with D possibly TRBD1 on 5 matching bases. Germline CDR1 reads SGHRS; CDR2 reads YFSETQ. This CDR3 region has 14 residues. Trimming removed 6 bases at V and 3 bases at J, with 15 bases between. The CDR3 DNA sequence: TGCGCCAGCAAGGTAGGGGCCGCAGACTATGGCTACACCTTC. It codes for CASKVGAADYGYTF.

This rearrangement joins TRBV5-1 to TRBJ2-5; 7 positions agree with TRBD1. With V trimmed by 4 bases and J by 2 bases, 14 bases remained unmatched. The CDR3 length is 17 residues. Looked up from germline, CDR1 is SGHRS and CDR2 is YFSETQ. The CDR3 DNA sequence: TGCGCCAGCAGCCGGACAGGTTCTGGCTACTATCAAGAGACCCAGTACTTC. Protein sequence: CASSRTGSGYYQETQYF.

DNA for the CDR3: TGTGCCAGCAGCGTAGTCGTGGGAGGTTCTCACAATGAGCAGTTCTTC. This translates into CASSVVVGGSHNEQFF. J is TRBJ2-1 and V is TRBV9, with a tentative D call TRBD2 (6 bases). CDR1 is SGDLS, CDR2 YYNGEE, per germline. Trimming removed 0 bases at V and 5 bases at J, with 15 bases between. The CDR3 consists of 16 residues. Filled out from reference TRBV9 and TRBJ2-1, the complete variable domain reads DSGVTQTPKHLITATGQRVTLRCSPRSGDLSVYWYQQSLDQGLQFLIQYYNGEERAKGNILERFSAQQFPDLHSELNLSSLELGDSALYFCASSVVVGGSHNEQFFGPGTRLTVL.

The CDR3 loop reads CASSPSGQGFYGYTF. DNA of the CDR3: TGTGCCAGCTCACCCAGTGGACAGGGCTTTTACGGCTACACCTTC. The chain has TRBV18 and TRBJ1-2; 8 bases are shared with TRBD1. J gave up 8 bases and V 3 bases, and 11 bases lay outside the gene matches. CDR3 length: 15 residues. Germline CDR1 KGHSH, CDR2 LQKENI.

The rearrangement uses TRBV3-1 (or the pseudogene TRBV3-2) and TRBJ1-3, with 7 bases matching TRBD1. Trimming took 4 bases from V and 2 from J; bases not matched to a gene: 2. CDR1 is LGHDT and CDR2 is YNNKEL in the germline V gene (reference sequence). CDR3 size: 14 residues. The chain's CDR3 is CASSRGTAGNTIYF. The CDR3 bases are TGTGCCAGCAGCCGCGGGACAGCTGGAAACACCATATATTTT.

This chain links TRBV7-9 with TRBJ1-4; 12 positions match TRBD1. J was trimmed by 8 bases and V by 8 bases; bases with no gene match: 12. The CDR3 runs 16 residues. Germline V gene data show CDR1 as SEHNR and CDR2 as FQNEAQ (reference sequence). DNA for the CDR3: TGTGCCAGCGGGGGGACAGGGGGCGTCCGGGAGGAAAAACTGTTTTTT. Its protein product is CASGGTGGVREEKLFF.

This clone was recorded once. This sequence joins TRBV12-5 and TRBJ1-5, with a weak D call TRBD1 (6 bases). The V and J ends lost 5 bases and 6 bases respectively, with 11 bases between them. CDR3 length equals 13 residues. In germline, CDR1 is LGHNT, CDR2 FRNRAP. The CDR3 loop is CASGTGWGQPQHF. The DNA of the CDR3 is TGTGCTAGTGGTACAGGGTGGGGTCAGCCCCAGCATTTT.

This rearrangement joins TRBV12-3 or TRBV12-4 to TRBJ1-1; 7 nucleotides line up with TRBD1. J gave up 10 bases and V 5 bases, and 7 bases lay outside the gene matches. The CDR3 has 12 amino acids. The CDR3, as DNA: TGTGCCAGCAGTCCAGGGGGTAGCATAGCTTTCTTT. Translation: CASSPGGSIAFF.

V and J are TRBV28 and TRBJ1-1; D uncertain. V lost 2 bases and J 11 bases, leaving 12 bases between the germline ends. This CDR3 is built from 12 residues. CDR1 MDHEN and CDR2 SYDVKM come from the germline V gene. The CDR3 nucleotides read TGTGCCAGCAGTTTAGTGGGCGTTTCGGCTTTCTTT. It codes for CASSLVGVSAFF.